The 17 T cell receptor beta chains listed next were all sequenced from one sample in a study of T cell changes during pregnancy in multiple sclerosis. Data came from immunoSEQ multiplex PCR; TCRdb stores just in-frame clones and leaves some out. The sample records some 40,000 clones, about 90% being singletons. The source material was peripheral blood, sampled in the second trimester of pregnancy. The source is a female donor in good health, enrolled as a control in a pregnancy study.

This clone was seen a single time. The CDR3 nucleotides read TGTGCCAGCAGCTGGGACAGGGGGATTGAGTACTTC. It translates to CASSWDRGIEYF. The chain joins TRBV5-6 to TRBJ2-7, with 11 bases aligning to TRBD1. This CDR3 has 12 amino acids. In germline, CDR1 is SGHDT, CDR2 YYEEEE. Trimming at V came to 3 bases and at J to 11 bases, leaving 4 bases not matched to a gene.

For the CDR3, the DNA is TGTGCCACCAGCCTCTCTAGACTAGCGGGAAATGAGCAGTTCTTC. Protein sequence: CATSLSRLAGNEQFF. The chain links TRBV15 to TRBJ2-1; 11 nucleotides agree with TRBD2. The CDR3 length is 15 residues. Germline CDR1 reads LNHNV; CDR2 reads YYDKDF (reference sequence). V gave up 5 bases and J gave up 7 bases; unmatched junction bases: 7. The variable domain in full, with the rest retrieved from reference TRBV15 and TRBJ2-1, is DAMVIQNPRYQVTQFGKPVTLSCSQTLNHNVMYWYQQKSSQAPKLLFHYYDKDFNNEADTPDNFQSRRPNTSFCFLDIRSPGLGDTAMYLCATSLSRLAGNEQFFGPGTRLTVL.

This clone was recorded a few times. V usage is TRBV7-9 and J usage is TRBJ1-5; D is perhaps TRBD1 (5 bases). Germline values: CDR1 SEHNR, CDR2 FQNEAQ (reference sequence). The V end lost 11 bases, the J end lost 1 base, and 9 bases lay between the germline ends. CDR3 length: 12 amino acids. Written as DNA, the CDR3 is TGTGCCTGGGGCCCCAGCAATCAGCCCCAGCATTTT. This encodes CAWGPSNQPQHF. The whole variable domain, remainder taken from reference TRBV7-9 and TRBJ1-5, is DTGVSQNPRHKITKRGQNVTFRCDPISEHNRLYWYRQTLGQGPEFLTYFQNEAQLEKSRLLSDRFSAERPKGSFSTLEIQRTEQGDSAMYLCAWGPSNQPQHFGDGTRLSIL.

The chain employs TRBV5-1 and TRBJ2-5; 10 positions match TRBD2. V lost 3 bases and J lost 5; bases outside the gene matches: 13. The germline gives CDR1 SGHRS, CDR2 YFSETQ. The CDR3 has 17 residues. Here the CDR3 DNA reads TGCGCCAGCAGCTCCGGGACTAGCGCAATAGGGGCGGAGACCCAGTACTTC. This translates into CASSSGTSAIGAETQYF.

The chain has TRBV7-8 and TRBJ2-2, with 7 bases aligning to TRBD1. Germline CDR1 reads SGHVS; CDR2 reads FQNEAQ. CDR3 length: 14 amino acids. V dropped 6 bases and J dropped 4; count of bases not matched to a gene: 5. CDR3 region: CASSSTGFTGELFF. The CDR3 DNA reads as TGTGCCAGCAGTTCGACAGGGTTCACCGGGGAGCTGTTTTTT.

The chain uses TRBV5-1 and TRBJ2-3; 15 bases fit TRBD2. The V and J ends lost 3 bases and 0 bases, in that order; junction bases with no gene match: 5. Germline-derived CDR1 and CDR2 are SGHRS and YFSETQ. CDR3 length: 18 residues. As DNA, the CDR3 is TGCGCCAGCAGCTCGGGACTAGCGGGGGGCAGCAGCACAGATACGCAGTATTTT. It translates to CASSSGLAGGSSTDTQYF.

The gene calls are TRBV20-1 and TRBJ2-1; D unclear. This CDR3 is 10 amino acids long. Per germline, CDR1 DFQATT and CDR2 SNEGSKA (reference sequence). Trimming took off 8 bases at V and 10 bases at J, with 12 bases between the two ends. The CDR3 sequence: CSPAVGEQFF. CDR3 DNA sequence: TGCAGTCCTGCGGTCGGGGAGCAGTTCTTC.

This chain joins TRBV9 and TRBJ1-2; tentative D call: TRBD1 (6 bases). Per the germline V gene, CDR1 is SGDLS and CDR2 is YYNGEE. The CDR3 runs to 16 residues. Trimming pared 1 base from V and 8 bases from J, leaving 21 bases between. The DNA for the CDR3 is TGTGCCAGCAGCGTATTGACAGGTTCCCTTCCTGGAGGCTACACCTTC. This sequence encodes CASSVLTGSLPGGYTF.

This chain connects TRBV6-6 to TRBJ2-3; weak D call: TRBD1 (5 bases). Trimming stripped 2 bases from V and 6 bases from J, with 15 bases between. The CDR3 loop spans 15 amino acids. Per the germline V gene, CDR1 is MNHNY and CDR2 is SVGAGI (reference sequence). CDR3 sequence: CASSYARAVTDTQYF. The DNA of the CDR3 is TGTGCCAGCAGTTACGCCAGGGCGGTCACGGATACGCAGTATTTT.

For the CDR3, the DNA is TGTGCCAGCAGGGGGACTAGCGGCACAGATACGCAGTATTTT. Translation gives CASRGTSGTDTQYF. The rearrangement uses TRBV27 and TRBJ2-3; 10 bases agree with TRBD2. Germline CDR1 MNHEY, CDR2 SMNVEV (reference sequence). The V segment lost 6 bases and the J segment 1 base; nucleotides outside the gene matches: 1. The CDR3 is 14 residues long.

The chain joins TRBV4-3 to TRBJ2-2, with D possibly TRBD2 on 6 matching bases. CDR1 and CDR2 (germline): LGHNA, YSLEER. V dropped 1 base and J dropped 1 base, with 16 bases sitting between them. CDR3 length: 18 amino acids. The DNA for the CDR3 is TGCGCCAGCAGCCAAGTCGGGCCGGGACTGAGGAACACCGGGGAGCTGTTTTTT. It yields the protein CASSQVGPGLRNTGELFF.

The chain employs TRBV10-1 and TRBJ2-7; 8 bases fit TRBD1. The CDR3 runs to 15 residues. V dropped 3 bases and J dropped 0; count of bases not matched to a gene: 4. Germline CDR1 reads WNHNN; CDR2 reads SYGVQD (reference sequence). CDR3 protein: CASSDGTGASYEQYF. In DNA, the CDR3 is TGCGCCAGCAGTGATGGGACAGGAGCCTCCTACGAGCAGTACTTC.

The chain recombines TRBV18 with TRBJ1-2, with a tentative D call TRBD1 (6 bases). The germline CDR1 and CDR2 sequences are KGHSH and LQKENI. CDR3 length: 13 residues. V dropped 8 bases and J dropped 5 bases, with 15 bases sitting between them. CDR3 loop: CASRQSGAYGYTF. The CDR3, as DNA: TGTGCCAGCCGTCAATCAGGGGCTTATGGCTACACCTTC.

This chain joins TRBV11-3 and TRBJ2-1; tentative D call: TRBD2 (5 bases). Germline CDR1 is SGHNT and CDR2 is YENEEA. Trimming removed 5 bases at V and 6 bases at J, with 17 bases between. This CDR3 spans 15 amino acids. The CDR3 reads CASSPYSDEGNEQFF. CDR3 DNA sequence: TGTGCCAGCAGCCCCTACAGTGACGAGGGCAATGAGCAGTTCTTC.

V and J are TRBV28 and TRBJ2-1, with D uncertain. The CDR3 runs to 14 residues. Per germline, CDR1 MDHEN and CDR2 SYDVKM. V gave up 6 bases and J gave up 3 bases, with 12 bases separating them. The DNA for the CDR3 is TGTGCCAGCAGACCCCAGACTGTCTACAATGAGCAGTTCTTC. Translation: CASRPQTVYNEQFF. Filled out from reference TRBV28 and TRBJ2-1, the complete variable domain reads DVKVTQSSRYLVKRTGEKVFLECVQDMDHENMFWYRQDPGLGLRLIYFSYDVKMKEKGDIPEGYSVSREKKERFSLILESASTNQTSMYLCASRPQTVYNEQFFGPGTRLTVL.

J is TRBJ1-5 and V is TRBV30, with D possibly being TRBD1 (5 bases). CDR1 is GTSNPN and CDR2 is SVGIG in the germline V gene (reference sequence). Trimming took off 4 bases at V and 3 bases at J, with 7 bases between the two ends. This CDR3 contains 12 residues. The CDR3 nucleotides are TGTGCCTGGAAGGGGAACAATCAGCCCCAGCATTTT. Its protein product is CAWKGNNQPQHF.

The rearrangement joins TRBV2 to TRBJ1-2; 7 nucleotides agree with TRBD1. The CDR3 runs to 14 residues. V was pared by 4 bases and J by 0 bases, with 2 bases of the junction left unmatched. CDR1 is SNHLY and CDR2 is FYNNEI in the germline V gene. CDR3: CASSGDSSNYGYTF. For the CDR3, the DNA is TGTGCCAGCAGTGGGGACAGTTCTAACTATGGCTACACCTTC.